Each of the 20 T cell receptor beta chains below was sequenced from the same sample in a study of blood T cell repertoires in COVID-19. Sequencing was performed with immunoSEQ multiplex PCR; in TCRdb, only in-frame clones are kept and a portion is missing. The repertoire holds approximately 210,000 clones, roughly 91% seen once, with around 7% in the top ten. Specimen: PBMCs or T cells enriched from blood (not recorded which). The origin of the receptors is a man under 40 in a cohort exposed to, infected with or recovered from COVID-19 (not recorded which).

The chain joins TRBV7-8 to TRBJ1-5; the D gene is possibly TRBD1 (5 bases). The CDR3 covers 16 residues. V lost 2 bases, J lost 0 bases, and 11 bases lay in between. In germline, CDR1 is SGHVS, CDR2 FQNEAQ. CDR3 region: CASSLSTVYSNQPQHF. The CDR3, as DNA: TGTGCCAGCAGCTTATCGACAGTGTATAGCAATCAGCCCCAGCATTTT. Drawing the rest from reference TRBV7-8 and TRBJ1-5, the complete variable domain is GAGVSQSPRYKVAKRGQDVALRCDPISGHVSLFWYQQALGQGPEFLTYFQNEAQLDKSGLPSDRFFAERPEGSVSTLKIQRTQQEDSAVYLCASSLSTVYSNQPQHFGDGTRLSIL.

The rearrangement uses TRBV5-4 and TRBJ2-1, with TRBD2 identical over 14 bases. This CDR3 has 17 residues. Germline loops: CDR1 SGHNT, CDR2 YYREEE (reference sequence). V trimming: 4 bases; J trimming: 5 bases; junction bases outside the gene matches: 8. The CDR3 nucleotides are TGTGCCAGCAGCCCGGGACTAGCGGGAGTGGTTGACAATGAGCAGTTCTTC. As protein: CASSPGLAGVVDNEQFF.

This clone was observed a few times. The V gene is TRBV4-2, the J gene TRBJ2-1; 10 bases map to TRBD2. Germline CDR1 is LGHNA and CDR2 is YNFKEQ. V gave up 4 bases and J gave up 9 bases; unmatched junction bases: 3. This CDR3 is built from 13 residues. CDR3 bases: TGTGCCAGCAGCCCAAGACTAGCGGGTGAGCAGTTCTTC. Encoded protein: CASSPRLAGEQFF.

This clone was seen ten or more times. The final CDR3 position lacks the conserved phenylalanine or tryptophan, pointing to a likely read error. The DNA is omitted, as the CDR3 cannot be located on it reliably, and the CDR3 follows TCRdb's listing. The CDR3 loop reads CATSDWQGAVSGLG. This chain connects TRBV24-1 to TRBJ1-5; TRBD1 is the table's D call and was not checked against the DNA. The CDR3 is 14 residues long, counting both termini. CDR1 KGHDR and CDR2 SFDVKD come from the germline V gene.

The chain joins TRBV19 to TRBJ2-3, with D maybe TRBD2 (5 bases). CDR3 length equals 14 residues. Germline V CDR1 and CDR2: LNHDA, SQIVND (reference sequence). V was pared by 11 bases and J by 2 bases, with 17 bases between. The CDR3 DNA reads TGTGCCTCGAGGGCTGGACTCGACACAGATACGCAGTATTTT. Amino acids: CASRAGLDTDTQYF.

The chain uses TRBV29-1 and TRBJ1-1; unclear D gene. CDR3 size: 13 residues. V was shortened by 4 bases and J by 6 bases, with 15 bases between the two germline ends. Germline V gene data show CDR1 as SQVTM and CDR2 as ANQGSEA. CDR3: CSVGPRGESEAFF. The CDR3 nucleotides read TGCAGCGTTGGGCCGCGGGGTGAGTCTGAAGCTTTCTTT.

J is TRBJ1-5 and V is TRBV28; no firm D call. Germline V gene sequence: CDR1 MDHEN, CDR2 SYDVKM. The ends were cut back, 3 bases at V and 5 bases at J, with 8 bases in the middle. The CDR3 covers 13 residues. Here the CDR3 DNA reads TGTGCCAGCAGTTTCCCAGGCTATCAGCCCCAGCATTTT. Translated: CASSFPGYQPQHF.

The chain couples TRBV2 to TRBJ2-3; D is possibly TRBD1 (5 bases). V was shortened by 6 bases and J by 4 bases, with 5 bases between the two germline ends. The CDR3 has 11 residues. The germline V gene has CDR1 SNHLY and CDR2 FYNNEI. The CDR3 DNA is TGTGCCAGCAGCAGGGCAGATACGCAGTATTTT. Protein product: CASSRADTQYF.

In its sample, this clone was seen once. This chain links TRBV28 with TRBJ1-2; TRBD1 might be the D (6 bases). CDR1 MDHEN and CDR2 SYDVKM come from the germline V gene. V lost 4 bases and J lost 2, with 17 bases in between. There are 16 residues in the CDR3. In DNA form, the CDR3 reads TGTGCCAGCAGTTCCAGCCGACAGGAGATAAACTATGGCTACACCTTC. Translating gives CASSSSRQEINYGYTF.

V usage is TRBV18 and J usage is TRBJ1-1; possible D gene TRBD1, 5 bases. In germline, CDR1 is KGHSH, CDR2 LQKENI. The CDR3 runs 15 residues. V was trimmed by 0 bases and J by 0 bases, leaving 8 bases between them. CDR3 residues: CASSPPAGMNTEAFF. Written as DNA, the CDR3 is TGTGCCAGCTCACCACCGGCAGGGATGAACACTGAAGCTTTCTTT.

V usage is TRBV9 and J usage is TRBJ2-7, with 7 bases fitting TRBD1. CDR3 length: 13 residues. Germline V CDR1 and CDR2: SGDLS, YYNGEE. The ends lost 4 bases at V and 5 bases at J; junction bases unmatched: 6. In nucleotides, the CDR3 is TGTGCCAGCAGCCCAGGGGACAGAGACGAGCAGTACTTC. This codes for CASSPGDRDEQYF.

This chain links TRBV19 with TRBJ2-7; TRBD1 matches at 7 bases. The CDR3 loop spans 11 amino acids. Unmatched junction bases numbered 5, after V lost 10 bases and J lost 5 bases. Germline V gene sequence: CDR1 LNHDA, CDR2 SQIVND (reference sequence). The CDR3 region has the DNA TGTGCCACCCAAGGGGGCAACGAGCAGTACTTC. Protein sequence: CATQGGNEQYF. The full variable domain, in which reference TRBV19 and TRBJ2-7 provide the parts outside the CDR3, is DGGITQSPKYLFRKEGQNVTLSCEQNLNHDAMYWYRQDPGQGLRLIYYSQIVNDFQKGDIAEGYSVSREKKESFPLTVTSAQKNPTAFYLCATQGGNEQYFGPGTRLTVT.

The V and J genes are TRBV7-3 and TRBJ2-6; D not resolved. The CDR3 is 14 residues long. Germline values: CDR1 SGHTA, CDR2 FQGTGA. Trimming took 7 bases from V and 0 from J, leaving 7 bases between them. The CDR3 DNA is TGTGCCAGCAATCCGGGCTCTGGGGCCAACGTCCTGACTTTC. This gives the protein CASNPGSGANVLTF.

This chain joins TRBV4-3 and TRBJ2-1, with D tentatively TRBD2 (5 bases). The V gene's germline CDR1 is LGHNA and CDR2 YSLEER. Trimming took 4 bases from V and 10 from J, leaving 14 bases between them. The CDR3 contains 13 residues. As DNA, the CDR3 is TGCGCCAGCAGCCTCGGACTTCCCGAAGAGCAGTTCTTC. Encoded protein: CASSLGLPEEQFF.

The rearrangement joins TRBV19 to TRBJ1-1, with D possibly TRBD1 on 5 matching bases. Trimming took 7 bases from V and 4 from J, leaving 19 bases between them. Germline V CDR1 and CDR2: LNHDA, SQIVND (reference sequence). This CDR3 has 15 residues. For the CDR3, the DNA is TGTGCCAGTATTGGGGACTCCAGGTGGAGCACTGAAGCTTTCTTT. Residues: CASIGDSRWSTEAFF.

CDR3 DNA sequence: TGTGCCAGCAGTTTACCAATTGTGTACAATGAGCAGTTCTTC. It yields the protein CASSLPIVYNEQFF. The chain combines TRBV28 with TRBJ2-1; D not resolved. Germline values: CDR1 MDHEN, CDR2 SYDVKM. The germline V and J ends were trimmed by 2 bases and 4 bases, with 9 bases remaining between them. The CDR3 contains 14 residues.

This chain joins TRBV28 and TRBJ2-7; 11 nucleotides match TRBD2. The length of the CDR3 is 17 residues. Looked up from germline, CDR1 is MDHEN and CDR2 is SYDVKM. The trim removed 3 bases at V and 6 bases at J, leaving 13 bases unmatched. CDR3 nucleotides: TGTGCCAGCAGTTTCCACATCAATAGCGGGAGGGTCAGCGAGCAGTACTTC. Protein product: CASSFHINSGRVSEQYF.

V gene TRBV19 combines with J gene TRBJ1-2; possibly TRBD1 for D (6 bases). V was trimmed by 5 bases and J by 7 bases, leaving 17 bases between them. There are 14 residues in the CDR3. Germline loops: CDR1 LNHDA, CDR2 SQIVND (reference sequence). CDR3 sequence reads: CASSLNLQGAGYTF. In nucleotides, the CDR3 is TGTGCCAGTAGTCTCAACCTACAGGGCGCTGGCTACACCTTC.

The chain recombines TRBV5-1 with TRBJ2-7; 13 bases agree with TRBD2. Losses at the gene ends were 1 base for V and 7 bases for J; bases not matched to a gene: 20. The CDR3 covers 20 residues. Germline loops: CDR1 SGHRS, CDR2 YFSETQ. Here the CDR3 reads CASSLSLPQTSGRQNQEQYF. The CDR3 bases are TGCGCCAGCAGCTTGAGTCTCCCCCAGACTAGCGGGAGGCAAAACCAAGAGCAGTACTTC.

The CDR3 loop reads CASSQDEQGGDTQYF. The CDR3 DNA reads as TGTGCCAGCAGCCAAGATGAACAGGGGGGAGATACGCAGTATTTT. V gene TRBV4-2 combines with J gene TRBJ2-3; TRBD1 matches 8 bases. Germline-derived CDR1 and CDR2 are LGHNA and YNFKEQ. The CDR3 covers 15 residues. Losses at the gene ends were 0 bases for V and 5 bases for J; bases not matched to a gene: 4.